This T cell receptor beta chain is from a study of metastatic and nonmetastatic thyroid tumors (TCRdb year 2020). For the study in its entirety: The researchers compared repertoires between peripheral blood samples and tumor or nodule tissue samples from patients with malignant or benign thyroid disease. The full study reports these points: In both blood and tumor samples, TCR beta diversity was reported to be significantly higher in malignant tumors than in benign nodules.

Library prep was done by PCR. Sequencing was performed on an Illumina HiSeq 4000. High-throughput sequencing was used to profile the TCR beta-chain CDR3 region of every patient. The study's processing was this. A classifier to discriminate distant-metastatic papillary thyroid cancer patients was built from CDR3 differences across clinicopathological groups. To measure repertoire diversity the researchers used the Shannon index, while the Morisita-Horn index served to gauge how similar the tumor and blood repertoires were. The public sequencing data were trimmed at Q25 with fastp and processed into clonotypes with MiXCR by TCRdb, which kept only in-frame beta chains. TCRdb, not the authors, supplied the V and J calls. For this sample the table gives 20,000 to 25,000 clones, of which approximately 22% were detected only once. Together, the top ten hold around 4.5% of the sample. The CDR3 sequence holds 15 residues, the cysteine and phenylalanine included. The CDR3 DNA has 45 bases and is translated from base 1. The germline V gene yields MDHEN for CDR1 and SYDVKM for CDR2.

None of the patients had been given any treatment before thyroid surgery. Using T-cell receptor beta sequencing, the study looked back at clinical samples from patients collected from about 2012 to 2018. Concerning this clone itself: The clone's antigen remains unknown. A read error may produce the germline difference seen at one junction end.

Sequencing was performed on adjacent normal tissue. The source is a female donor with papillary thyroid cancer or a benign thyroid nodule (not recorded which). Some clones in this sample may be carry-over from other donors' samples. The V and J genes are TRBV28 and TRBJ1-6; TRBD1 fits 9 bases in the junction. The encoded CDR3 is CASKGGGQGRVPINF. The DNA sequence follows: TGTGCCAGCAAGGGCGGGGGACAGGGTAGGGTTCCCATCAACTTT.